This entry features one T cell receptor (beta chain) sequence. Its specificity is unknown. This entry belongs to a study of tumor-infiltrating lymphocytes in localized non-small cell lung cancer. The repertoire was sequenced with immunoSEQ multiplex PCR; TCRdb's copy has only in-frame clones and lacks some. The sample contains 9,000 to 15,000 clones, roughly 76% of which appear only once. General study findings and limits: Compared with uninvolved lung, tumors showed higher T cell infiltration by TCRbeta sequencing. Immunotypes IM1 and IM2 had similar TCR-derived T-cell fractions.

The source material was uninvolved lung tissue not adjacent to the tumor. The TCR comes from a human donor with non-small cell lung cancer.

DNA of the CDR3: TGCGCCAGCAGCTTGGTGGAGGGAAGCTCCTACAATGAGCAGTTCTTC. Residues: CASSLVEGSSYNEQFF. This sequence joins TRBV5-1 and TRBJ2-1, with D perhaps matching TRBD2 (6 bases). The CDR3 is 16 amino acids. CDR1 is SGHRS, CDR2 YFSETQ, per germline. V was cut by 0 bases and J by 0 bases, with 10 bases left in between. The variable domain in full, with the rest retrieved from reference TRBV5-1 and TRBJ2-1, is KAGVTQTPRYLIKTRGQQVTLSCSPISGHRSVSWYQQTPGQGLQFLFEYFSETQRNKGNFPGRFSGRQFSNSRSEMNVSTLELGDSALYLCASSLVEGSSYNEQFFGPGTRLTVL.